This T cell receptor beta chain was captured by sequencing in a study of shared clonotypes between healthy human individuals. Whole-study context: Per donor, three plates held CD4 naive cells, three held CD4 memory, two held CD8 naive and one held CD8 memory.

Assay execution proceeded at the deep level. Every subset had its genomic DNA shared out evenly among several immunoSEQ plates. Libraries were prepared by immunoSEQ multiplex PCR; TCRdb keeps only in-frame clonotypes and omits some of them. The data contain fewer than 850,000 clones, 90% of them singletons. Germline lookup yields CDR1 SEHNR and CDR2 FQNEAQ (reference sequence). Between the trimmed V and J ends, which lost 3 bases and 1 base, there was a span of 12 bases. The CDR3 has 15 amino acids. Specimen: memory CD8+ T cells from PBMCs. Subset denoted: CD45RO+ cells pooled with CCR7-negative TemRA cells. The TCR was taken from a man younger than 30 in good health. Some clones in this sample may be carry-over from other donors' samples. The chain carries TRBV7-9 and TRBJ1-2; the D gene is possibly TRBD1 (5 bases). The CDR3 DNA is TGTGCCAGCAGCTTCGGGGGGGAGAATAACTATGGCTACACCTTC. Encoded protein: CASSFGGENNYGYTF.